This TCR beta chain was retrieved from a study of CD8+ T cells in alopecia areata. Across the study: Treatment ran 6 to 18 months, with 6 months of follow-up afterward.

Germline CDR1 is LGHNA and CDR2 is YSLEER. V lost 1 base, J lost 5 bases, and 11 bases lay in between. CDR3 size: 14 residues. Treatment: oral pan-JAK inhibitor, 5-10 mg twice daily. Extraction of RNA preceded its reverse transcription into cDNA, which served as the sequencing template. Clones were read by immunoSEQ multiplex PCR, and TCRdb kept only the in-frame ones, dropping some. The sample comprises about 180,000 clones, 53% of which are singletons, and 11% rests with the top ten. Sequenced material: CD8+ T cells sorted from blood, taken at week 24, from a patient treated with tofacitinib. The genes are TRBV4-3 and TRBJ1-1; D is perhaps TRBD1 (6 bases). This TCR was recovered from a human donor with alopecia areata. CDR3 nucleotides: TGCGCCAGCAGCCAAGTACAGGGAAAGACTGAAGCTTTCTTT. Its translation: CASSQVQGKTEAFF.